This TCR beta chain was sequenced in a study of blood T cell repertoires in COVID-19. Study as a whole: Collection of acute and convalescent COVID-19 samples took place in the United States, Italy and Spain. From T cells, B-cell-depleted T cells, or PBMCs came the material, which was cDNA or gDNA.

The V segment lost 6 bases and the J segment 6 bases; nucleotides outside the gene matches: 11. Germline V gene data show CDR1 as MNHEY and CDR2 as SVGAGI. There are 15 residues in the CDR3. Per the original methods: Amplification of reference gene primers provided the estimated nucleated cell counts. TCRdb's table, derived via immunoSEQ multiplex PCR, lists solely in-frame clones and lacks some. That table gives V, J and clone size, and the DNA gave D and trimming. The sample holds 52,000 or so clones, just under 85% seen once. This receptor was taken from a human donor in a cohort sampled during active COVID-19. The sequencing input was peripheral blood. The chain employs TRBV6-5 and TRBJ1-5, with 7 bases aligning to TRBD1. CDR3 amino acids: CASRGLQGERQPQHF. CDR3 nucleotides: TGTGCCAGCAGGGGCCTCCAGGGGGAGCGTCAGCCCCAGCATTTT.